A selection of T cell receptor beta chains follows, all from one sample in a study of T-cell memory formation after mild COVID-19. TCRdb analysed the 5' RACE reads with MiXCR anew, one entry per CDR3 protein. The profile covers fewer than 350,000 distinct CDR3 sequences, with approximately 15% appearing a single time and around 20% taken by the ten largest. Sample: PBMCs or a T cell subset sorted from them (not recorded which). The origin of the receptors is a young man who had mild COVID-19 (a few samples of this study predate the infection). Cell type and time point are not known. Both conserved end residues are part of each CDR3. Each record gives: V gene, clone size, J gene, D gene, CDR3 DNA, CDR3 protein. A D gene is named only where the DNA matches it firmly. Expanded clones are given a class, and other clones once, few, many or no size at all.

>TRBV12-3/TRBV12-4|NA|TRBJ1-5|NA
TGTGCCAGCAGTTTAGCCATAGGGAGGGATCAGCCCCAGCATTTT
CASSLAIGRDQPQHF
>TRBV4-2|NA|TRBJ2-2|NA
TGTGCCAGCAGCCCTAGGGGGGCCCACACCGGGGAGCTGTTTTTT
CASSPRGAHTGELFF
>TRBV4-3|few|TRBJ2-5|NA
TGCGCCAGCAGCCAAGATGGCCAGGGTCAAGAGACCCAGTACTTC
CASSQDGQGQETQYF
>TRBV6-5|many|TRBJ2-1|NA
TGTGCCAGCAGTCCAACTAGTGGGCTTTTTCATGAGCAGTTCTTC
CASSPTSGLFHEQFF
>TRBV5-1|NA|TRBJ2-5|NA
TGCGCCAGCTCGAGAGGGGGGGCTCAAGAGACCCAGTACTTC
CASSRGGAQETQYF
>TRBV14|NA|TRBJ2-7|NA
TGTGCCAGCAGCCACTTCCATCGGGGCTCCTACGAGCAGTACTTC
CASSHFHRGSYEQYF
>TRBV7-9|many|TRBJ2-7|TRBD1
TGTGCCAGCACCCAATTGGGGGACAGGGCGCAGGAGGAGCAGTACTTC
CASTQLGDRAQEEQYF
>TRBV7-2|NA|TRBJ2-4|NA
TGTGCCAGCAGCTTAGATCATTCGGGGGCGAACATTCAGTACTTC
CASSLDHSGANIQYF
>TRBV20-1|NA|TRBJ1-1|NA
TGCAGTGCTAGAGAGGCTGTTGTGCGGACAGAGAACACTGAAGCTTTCTTT
CSAREAVVRTENTEAFF
>TRBV5-1|few|TRBJ2-3|TRBD1
TGCGCCAGCAGCGTGACAGGGGCGGCAGATACGCAGTATTTT
CASSVTGAADTQYF
>TRBV3-1|few|TRBJ2-1|TRBD2
TGTGCCAGCAGCCAAGTGACTAGCGGGGGGGCCATCCCCTACAATGAGCAGTTCTTC
CASSQVTSGGAIPYNEQFF
>TRBV28|NA|TRBJ1-2|TRBD1
TGTGCCAGCAGTGACAGGGTTCACGGCTACACCTTC
CASSDRVHGYTF
>TRBV5-1|NA|TRBJ2-3|TRBD1
TGCGCCAGCAGCTTACAGGGGTGGGTCACAGATACGCAGTATTTT
CASSLQGWVTDTQYF